This passage covers 22 T cell receptor beta chains from one sample sequenced in a study of radiotherapy plus CTLA-4 blockade in lung cancer. Libraries were prepared by immunoSEQ multiplex PCR; TCRdb keeps only in-frame clonotypes and omits some of them. This table holds 75,000 to 80,000 clones, about 88% found once. The sample here was peripheral blood, taken from a patient treated with radiotherapy plus ipilimumab. Source of these receptors: a human donor with non-small cell lung cancer who had stable disease on radiotherapy plus ipilimumab.

V is TRBV28 and J is TRBJ1-2; no firm D call. V was shortened by 6 bases and J by 8 bases, with 16 bases between the two germline ends. This CDR3 has 13 amino acids. Germline CDR1 is MDHEN and CDR2 is SYDVKM. The CDR3 region has the DNA TGTGCCAGCAGAAACGAACTCGAACAGGGCTACACCTTC. Amino acids: CASRNELEQGYTF.

This clone was seen just once. The chain couples TRBV29-1 to TRBJ2-2; weak D call: TRBD2 (5 bases). V lost 0 bases and J lost 4, with 12 bases in between. Looked up from germline, CDR1 is SQVTM and CDR2 is ANQGSEA. The CDR3 loop spans 15 amino acids. For the CDR3, the DNA is TGCAGCGTTGAAGATCCCGGGGAACCCACCGGGGAGCTGTTTTTT. It specifies CSVEDPGEPTGELFF.

The rearrangement joins TRBV9 to TRBJ2-1; D may be TRBD2 (7 bases). Trimming left V 6 bases short and J 9 bases short, with 19 bases between. The germline V gene encodes CDR1 SGDLS and CDR2 YYNGEE. This CDR3 contains 14 residues. The CDR3 region is CASTPEGGVAEQFF. The CDR3 DNA is TGTGCCAGCACCCCAGAGGGGGGGGTTGCTGAGCAGTTCTTC.

The chain is built from TRBV5-4 and TRBJ2-1; 12 positions agree with TRBD2. The CDR3 sequence is 14 residues long. V shed 6 bases and J 10 bases; nucleotides not matched to a gene: 8. CDR1 is SGHNT, CDR2 YYREEE, per germline (reference sequence). This CDR3 is CASILTGTSGEQFF. CDR3 sequence (DNA): TGTGCCAGCATCCTAACCGGGACTAGCGGGGAGCAGTTCTTC.

The chain carries TRBV19 and TRBJ2-1, with 8 bases matching TRBD2. The CDR3 extends over 13 amino acids. J lost 9 bases, V lost 9 bases, and 10 bases had no gene match. CDR1 is LNHDA and CDR2 is SQIVND in the germline V gene (reference sequence). CDR3 loop: CASRTGTRGEQFF. In DNA, the CDR3 is TGTGCCAGCCGGACCGGGACTAGGGGTGAGCAGTTCTTC.

This clone came up once. This chain links TRBV2 with TRBJ1-4; maybe TRBD1 (5 bases). Germline CDR1 SNHLY, CDR2 FYNNEI. This CDR3 is 15 amino acids long. The V gene lost 6 bases and the J gene lost 6 bases, with 17 bases spanning the gap. The CDR3 bases are TGTGCCAGCAGCCCGAGGGTGGAGGGGTATGAAAAACTGTTTTTT. Translated: CASSPRVEGYEKLFF.

The chain couples TRBV18 to TRBJ1-1; TRBD1 might be the D (5 bases). The germline gives CDR1 KGHSH, CDR2 LQKENI. Trimming stripped 1 base from V and 4 bases from J, with 10 bases between. The CDR3 contains 14 residues. The CDR3 loop is CASSPQGWGTEAFF. For the CDR3, the DNA is TGTGCCAGCTCACCACAGGGGTGGGGCACTGAAGCTTTCTTT.

The chain combines TRBV6-5 with TRBJ2-1; maybe TRBD2 (6 bases). Trimming took off 8 bases at V and 6 bases at J, with 14 bases between the two ends. The CDR3 contains 13 residues. Germline V gene lookup returns CDR1 MNHEY and CDR2 SVGAGI. CDR3 loop: CASGTSLSNEQFF. As DNA, the CDR3 is TGTGCCAGCGGGACTTCCTTGAGCAATGAGCAGTTCTTC.

Comments on this clone: At the DNA level, this CDR3 is encoded by other sequences in the same sample as well. The chain uses TRBV11-2 and TRBJ1-6, with TRBD1 as a possible D gene (5 bases). The CDR3 runs to 14 residues. Looked up from germline, CDR1 is SGHAT and CDR2 is FQNNGV. V lost 7 bases and J lost 6, with 13 bases in between. CDR3 sequence (DNA): TGTGCCAGCACCCACAGGAGCCCTAATTCACCCCTCCACTTT. This gives the protein CASTHRSPNSPLHF. Combining the CDR3 with reference TRBV11-2 and TRBJ1-6 gives the whole variable domain EAGVAQSPRYKIIEKRQSVAFWCNPISGHATLYWYQQILGQGPKLLIQFQNNGVVDDSQLPKDRFSAERLKGVDSTLKIQPAKLEDSAVYLCASTHRSPNSPLHFGNGTRLTVT.

The chain carries TRBV18 and TRBJ1-4; TRBD1 is a possible D gene (6 bases). The germline V and J ends were trimmed by 1 base and 7 bases, with 10 bases remaining between them. The CDR3 spans 14 residues. Germline CDR1 and CDR2: KGHSH and LQKENI. CDR3 sequence (DNA): TGTGCCAGCTCACCACTCGGAGGGGGTGAAAAACTGTTTTTT. This translates into CASSPLGGGEKLFF. Using reference TRBV18 and TRBJ1-4 for the parts outside the CDR3, the full variable domain is NAGVMQNPRHLVRRRGQEARLRCSPMKGHSHVYWYRQLPEEGLKFMVYLQKENIIDESGMPKERFSAEFPKEGPSILRIQQVVRGDSAAYFCASSPLGGGEKLFFGSGTQLSVL.

The J gene is TRBJ1-2, the V gene TRBV28, with 12 bases aligning to TRBD1. The CDR3 spans 14 residues. V was pared by 7 bases and J by 11 bases, with 11 bases of the junction left unmatched. CDR1 and CDR2 (germline): MDHEN, SYDVKM. The CDR3 loop is CASTHSGQGARYTF. The CDR3 DNA sequence: TGTGCCAGCACCCACTCGGGACAGGGGGCGCGTTACACCTTC.

The chain joins TRBV10-3 to TRBJ2-1; 7 nucleotides match TRBD1. V lost 2 bases to trimming and J lost 6 bases; unmatched junction nucleotides: 1. This CDR3 has 13 amino acids. Germline V CDR1 and CDR2: ENHRY, SYGVKD. DNA for the CDR3: TGTGCCATCAGTGAGGGACAGGTCAATGAGCAGTTCTTC. Translation: CAISEGQVNEQFF.

This chain's CDR3 is CASSPWDRGYSGANVLTF. CDR3 coding DNA: TGTGCCAGCAGCCCCTGGGACAGGGGATACTCTGGGGCCAACGTCCTGACTTTC. The chain has TRBV7-2 and TRBJ2-6; 10 bases are shared with TRBD1. V dropped 5 bases and J dropped 0; count of bases not matched to a gene: 7. Germline CDR1 and CDR2: SGHTA and FQGNSA. The CDR3 contains 18 residues.

The rearrangement joins TRBV28 to TRBJ1-5; D is undetermined. CDR1 is MDHEN and CDR2 is SYDVKM in the germline V gene. The CDR3 runs to 12 residues. V was trimmed by 8 bases and J by 0 bases, leaving 5 bases between them. The CDR3 bases are TGTGCCAGCGCCTTTAGCAATCAGCCCCAGCATTTT. It yields the protein CASAFSNQPQHF.

The CDR3 DNA is TGTGCCACCAGCAGAGATCACAGGGGAGATGGCTACACCTTC. This codes for CATSRDHRGDGYTF. The V call is TRBV15, the J call TRBJ1-2; 7 nucleotides agree with TRBD1. CDR3 length equals 14 residues. CDR1 is LNHNV, CDR2 YYDKDF, per germline (reference sequence). J gave up 6 bases and V 0 bases, and 4 bases lay outside the gene matches. Variable domain in full (rest from reference TRBV15 and TRBJ1-2): DAMVIQNPRYQVTQFGKPVTLSCSQTLNHNVMYWYQQKSSQAPKLLFHYYDKDFNNEADTPDNFQSRRPNTSFCFLDIRSPGLGDTAMYLCATSRDHRGDGYTFGSGTRLTVV.

This chain uses TRBV7-9 with TRBJ1-2; D unresolved. CDR1 SEHNR and CDR2 FQNEAQ come from the germline V gene (reference sequence). V was cut by 2 bases and J by 1 base, with 5 bases left in between. There are 13 residues in the CDR3. The CDR3 region has the DNA TGTGCCAGCAGCTTACAGGATAACTATGGCTACACCTTC. It encodes CASSLQDNYGYTF.

The chain combines TRBV28 with TRBJ2-5; the D gene could be TRBD1 or TRBD2 (5 bases each). Germline V lookup: CDR1 MDHEN, CDR2 SYDVKM. The germline V and J ends were trimmed by 5 bases and 4 bases, with 17 bases remaining between them. The CDR3 consists of 15 residues. Here the CDR3 DNA reads TGTGCCAGCAGTCACCCGGGGACGGGCGGAGAGACCCAGTACTTC. Translating it yields CASSHPGTGGETQYF.

The rearrangement links TRBV18 to TRBJ2-5; D remains ambiguous. The V gene lost 3 bases and the J gene lost 0 bases, with 11 bases spanning the gap. In germline, CDR1 is KGHSH, CDR2 LQKENI. The CDR3 sequence is 15 residues long. The CDR3, as DNA: TGTGCCAGCTCACCCCCTGATAGGGACCAAGAGACCCAGTACTTC. It codes for CASSPPDRDQETQYF.

This clone was picked up one time. The V call is TRBV7-9, the J call TRBJ2-7; 8 nucleotides align to TRBD1. The CDR3 has 14 residues. The V segment lost 2 bases and the J segment 2 bases; nucleotides outside the gene matches: 2. The V gene's germline CDR1 is SEHNR and CDR2 FQNEAQ (reference sequence). CDR3 DNA sequence: TGTGCCAGCAGCTTATCAGGGGGCGCCTACGAGCAGTACTTC. Protein product: CASSLSGGAYEQYF.

This clone was picked up one time. The chain couples TRBV11-2 to TRBJ2-5; D is unclear. Germline V gene data show CDR1 as SGHAT and CDR2 as FQNNGV. The V end lost 11 bases, the J end lost 5 bases, and 12 bases lay between the germline ends. The CDR3 runs to 11 residues. In DNA form, the CDR3 reads TGTGCCCCCTATGGATCGGAGACCCAGTACTTC. Translated, it gives CAPYGSETQYF.

The chain is built from TRBV11-2 and TRBJ1-1; D is unclear. V gave up 10 bases and J gave up 1 base, with 13 bases separating them. CDR1 and CDR2 (germline): SGHAT, FQNNGV. The length of the CDR3 is 13 residues. The CDR3 nucleotides read TGTGCCACTAATTTAGGAGGGAACACTGAAGCTTTCTTT. Translating gives CATNLGGNTEAFF.

The chain couples TRBV9 to TRBJ1-6; no definite D call. In germline, CDR1 is SGDLS, CDR2 YYNGEE. V gave up 3 bases and J gave up 14 bases, with 15 bases separating them. This CDR3 comprises 13 residues. The CDR3 here is CASSDMRRIALHF. CDR3 in DNA: TGTGCCAGCAGCGACATGAGGAGGATCGCCCTCCACTTT.